One T cell receptor beta chain is described in this entry. These data come from a study of blood T cell repertoires in COVID-19. Repertoires were generated with immunoSEQ multiplex PCR, while TCRdb's copy carries only in-frame clones and drops some. The profile covers about 200,000 clones, with 70% to 85% appearing a single time and 6.9% taken by the ten largest. CDR1 and CDR2 (germline): GTSNPN, SVGIG (reference sequence). After removal of 5 bases from V and 2 bases from J, the junction contained 6 bases not matched to a gene. The CDR3 loop spans 14 amino acids. This TCR was sampled from a human donor with acute or convalescent COVID-19. The donor label of this sample is uncertain. The rearrangement links TRBV30 to TRBJ2-3; the match to TRBD1 covers 8 bases. Sequenced material: peripheral blood. The CDR3 is CAWAQGDVTDTQYF. The CDR3, as DNA: TGTGCCTGGGCACAGGGGGATGTCACAGATACGCAGTATTTT.